Described below is a single T cell receptor beta chain sequence and its context. V lost 4 bases and J 4 bases, leaving 10 bases between the germline ends. This CDR3 region has 13 residues. The V gene's germline CDR1 is LNHDA and CDR2 SQIVND (reference sequence). This entry belongs to a study of T cells after yellow fever vaccination. TCRdb re-called the 5' RACE reads through MiXCR, storing one row per CDR3 protein. Of 450,000 to 600,000 distinct CDR3 sequences listed, about 14% are singletons. The receptor's source is a man aged 25 to 40 who received the YFV17D yellow fever vaccine. The sequences come from PBMCs, collected on the day of the yellow fever booster vaccination. This chain links TRBV19 with TRBJ2-5, with unresolved D. CDR3 DNA sequence: TGTGCCAGTAGTAACGGACGACGAGAGACCCAGTACTTC. This encodes CASSNGRRETQYF.